Listed below are T cell receptor beta chains from one sample, sequenced in a study of patients and donors after allogeneic stem cell transplantation. TCRdb reprocessed the RT-PCR reads with MiXCR, giving one entry per CDR3 protein. The sample contains about 110,000 distinct CDR3 sequences, around 36% of which appear only once. Material for sequencing was blood, either unsorted or a sorted T cell fraction (not recorded which). These receptors all come from a human donor who was either an allogeneic HSCT recipient or a stem cell or donor lymphocyte infusion donor (not recorded which). It is not recorded whose cells these are; they may come from a transplant donor. The conserved cysteine and the conserved F or W are not part of the CDR3 here. Fields, in order: J gene, V gene, CDR3 protein.

TRBJ2-7	TRBV5-1	ASTSTGDGHEQY
TRBJ1-3	TRBV7-2	ASSFTGVSGNTIY
TRBJ1-6	TRBV20-1	SPIRDRVRSPLH
TRBJ1-1	TRBV12-3/TRBV12-4	ASGGAITEAF
TRBJ2-3	TRBV7-9	ASSGLARTDTQY
TRBJ2-7	TRBV7-6	ASSPGARWEQY
TRBJ2-7	TRBV5-1	ASRGGQFNDSSYEQY
TRBJ2-5	TRBV28	ASSYTTQETQY
TRBJ1-1	TRBV5-1	ASRTQGELNTEAF
TRBJ2-5	TRBV6-5	ASSYWEETQY
TRBJ1-5	TRBV3-1	ASSPHKGHQPQH
TRBJ1-1	TRBV7-9	ASSLLDRDEAF
TRBJ2-5	TRBV20-1	SASRKETQY
TRBJ1-2	TRBV29-1	SVKRTGNYAYT
TRBJ2-1	TRBV4-3	ASSQDSWRSSSYNEQF
TRBJ2-1	TRBV5-6	ASTPFPTSGKGGYNEQF
TRBJ2-2	TRBV20-1	SAKTSGRLDTGELF
TRBJ2-1	TRBV7-8	ASSRLAPKEQF
TRBJ2-7	TRBV4-3	ASSQAGTGGYEQY
TRBJ1-6	TRBV20-1	SAGQGYSPLH
TRBJ1-1	TRBV7-4	ASSLHLADGDTEAF
TRBJ2-6	TRBV7-2	ASSLVGRSGANVLT
TRBJ1-3	TRBV7-2	ASSFRGGQGRSSGNTIY
TRBJ1-2	TRBV24-1	ATSHPDGANYGYT
TRBJ2-3	TRBV27	ASSPSTDTQY
TRBJ1-6	TRBV4-3	ASSTDRPLSPLH
TRBJ1-1	TRBV5-1	ASSRTGSEAF
TRBJ1-5	TRBV6-2/TRBV6-3	ASTLRGGGNQPQH
TRBJ2-1	TRBV20-1	SASGSSYNEQF